This T cell receptor beta chain was recovered during a study of T cell responses to AZD1222 COVID-19 vaccine. Study information: Doses given second, at about 4 or about 12 weeks, were pooled.

Germline-derived CDR1 and CDR2 are KGHSY and FQNENV. V dropped 2 bases and J dropped 4 bases, with 11 bases sitting between them. This CDR3 is built from 15 residues. Sequencing used immunoSEQ multiplex PCR; TCRdb keeps in-frame clones, though not all of them. The sample lists 70,000 or so clones, roughly 84% occurring once. Source: peripheral blood, taken on day 0 of AZD1222 vaccination. The chain carries TRBV16 and TRBJ1-4; possibly TRBD1 for D (6 bases). The receptor's source is an adult in good health. This CDR3 reads CASSQRQAVNEKLFF. DNA of the CDR3: TGTGCCAGCAGCCAACGACAGGCCGTTAATGAAAAACTGTTTTTT.